This T cell receptor (beta chain) was obtained from a study of blood T cell repertoires in COVID-19. Whole-study context: Samples came from the United States, Italy and Spain, spanning acute and convalescent COVID-19. PBMCs, B-cell-depleted T cells, or T cells provided the cDNA or gDNA that made up the material.

Sequencing used immunoSEQ multiplex PCR; TCRdb keeps in-frame clones, though not all of them. In the table there are around 300,000 clones, roughly 86% of which are singletons. Study members were between about 18 and 100 years old and lived in about two dozen US regions. Two consecutive negative NP/OP PCR tests, clearance, or resolved symptoms defined Cohort 3 recovery. This CDR3 has 13 residues. The germline V gene has CDR1 SGDLS and CDR2 YYNGEE. V shed 7 bases and J shed 5 bases, with 15 bases lying between them. The sequenced sample was PBMCs or T cells enriched from blood (not recorded which). The gene calls are TRBV9 and TRBJ1-2; D gene unclear. This TCR derives from a woman in her twenties or thirties who had recovered from COVID-19. This CDR3 reads CASESLSPYGYTF. CDR3 nucleotide sequence: TGTGCCAGCGAAAGTTTAAGCCCTTATGGCTACACCTTC.